The clone carrying this T cell receptor (beta chain) has just a few counts. Its specificity is not known. These data come from a study of cytotoxic CD8 clonotypes in ibrutinib-treated CLL. Study in general: Following a median 12 months of treatment, with a range of 6 to 36, response samples were taken. Sample averages reached 260,000 or so productive templates and 94,082 productive rearrangements.

Findings of the study overall: Clonality went higher at ibrutinib response and then dropped back toward baseline at progression. Public clonotypes, found uncommonly, either contracted or stayed stable on treatment.

TCRdb's copy holds only in-frame clones and misses some; the assay was immunoSEQ multiplex PCR. There are approximately 16,000 clones in the sample; approximately 60% occur only once, and 10% to 15% lies in the top ten. V was cut by 0 bases and J by 11 bases, with 12 bases left in between. The CDR3 is 14 residues long. From germline, CDR1 is SGHNT and CDR2 YYREEE (reference sequence). This clonotype was sampled from a human donor with chronic lymphocytic leukemia. The chain is built from TRBV5-4 and TRBJ1-6, with D maybe TRBD1 (6 bases). This specimen was PBMCs, taken before ibrutinib treatment. The CDR3, as DNA: TGTGCCAGCAGCTTGGTAGGACAGACGGCACCCCTCCACTTT. Encoded protein: CASSLVGQTAPLHF.